This record looks at one T cell receptor (beta chain) sequence and its context. The antigen it recognizes is unknown. It has no much larger one-base neighbor in the sample; base qualities were not kept. V loses 3 bases at its end and J loses 6 bases; junction bases beyond the gene matches: 5. The CDR3 goes from the cysteine to the phenylalanine over 14 residues. Only CDR3 DNA is held: 42 bases, read in frame from base 1. For CDR1 and CDR2, the germline V gene lists MRHNA and SNTAGT. The library relied on the immunoSEQ multiplex PCR assay. For the multiplex PCR, a mixture combining 60 forward primers for TCR Vbeta segments and 13 reverse primers for TCR Jbeta segments was used. Amplification of the CDR3 region of rearranged TCR beta genes was performed with a multiplex PCR assay on genomic DNA. Amplified TCR beta libraries were sequenced as 87-base-pair reads on the Illumina HiSeq System. Per the authors' processing: In a later analysis, tens of millions of unique TCR beta chains were counted across the 500 to 700 repertoires, and around 10 million of these chains were shared by at least two donors. To remove PCR and sequencing errors, raw reads were error-corrected and collapsed into unique sequences using a nearest-neighbor algorithm that merged closely related sequences. Alignment of CDR3 sequences to IMGT reference sequences was used to assign V, D and J gene segments. Each retained sequence needed at least a six-nucleotide match to both a V gene segment and a J gene segment. Rearrangements were called productive when the CDR3 lacked stop codons and stayed in frame with V and J; all others were non-productive. CDR3 was defined according to IMGT convention as the region running from the second conserved V-encoded cysteine to the conserved J-encoded phenylalanine. The earlier analysis of 450 to 750 of the donors excluded any sequence lacking an unambiguous match to a single V gene segment. An earlier analysis of just under 600 of the donors called V segments functional above 56.7% productive rearrangements and segregating when the between-donor standard deviation exceeded 5%. A statistical classification framework was built for diagnosing cytomegalovirus status from the catalog of TCR beta chain sequences. In a later analysis, V and J genes were assigned by comparing TCR nucleotide sequences against IMGT/GENE-DB human TR gene sequences. In a later analysis, CDR3 sequences and most-parsimonious VDJ recombination scenarios were assigned using the TCRdist pipeline. In a later analysis, each TCR beta chain was defined by its CDR3 amino acid sequence together with its V-gene family, and reads without a unique V-gene family were excluded. In a later analysis, around 650 highly shared, low-generation-probability nucleotide sequences were removed to address suspected cross-contamination and a sequencing artifact. In a later analysis, a clonal expansion index was calculated for each public chain from normalized within-repertoire ranks of inferred template counts. In a later analysis, generation probabilities were computed with a VDJ recombination model fitted to out-of-frame rearrangements, and the resulting probabilities were checked against IGoR. In a later analysis, hypergeometric tests were used to score TCR-TCR, TCR-HLA and TCR-CMV co-occurrence, with a repertoire-size bias correction applied to TCR pairs. False discovery rates were estimated in a later analysis by permuting HLA or CMV assignments 20 times. In a later analysis, co-occurring TCRs were grouped using DBSCAN, and TCRdist sequence similarity was added for clustering within HLA-allele-positive subsets. Co-occurrence clustering excluded repertoires with fewer than 30,000 or more than 120,000 public chains, plus five with anomalous nucleotide sharing. Imported from immuneACCESS, the table was reduced by TCRdb to in-frame sequences with V and J called. These copies leave out some clones; in studies compared against another copy, an unresolved V gene accounts for under half, and the cause of the remainder is not known. Clone size and the V and J calls come from that table; the DNA yielded D and trimming. The table for this sample lists roughly 120,000 clones; more than 60% of them were counted only once. The ten biggest clones cover around 4% of the sample.

The cohort comprised several hundred healthy bone marrow donors. All cohort members were sampled while nominally healthy, although unrecorded immune exposures were likely present. The donor tested CMV seronegative, placing the donor among the roughly 340 seronegative members of the cohort. A peripheral blood sample was provided by each donor, and peripheral blood mononuclear cells were used for TCR beta sequencing. Genomic DNA was extracted from the blood cell samples with the Qiagen DNeasy Blood Extraction Kit. This entry is derived from a study of cytomegalovirus exposure and HLA in healthy donors listed by TCRdb under 2017. At the level of the whole study: An earlier analysis of 587 of the donors reported roughly 300 Gb of sequence data and 117 million unique TCR beta sequences from approximately 180 million T cells. On average, roughly 250,000 unique TCR beta nucleotide sequences were sequenced per donor among more than 350 genotyped donors of the cohort, with roughly 18% of those sequences being non-productive. Donor age, sex, ethnicity and CMV serostatus were compiled alongside the repertoire data. Roughly 300 gigabases of sequencing data and 70 million to 100 million unique TCR sequences were included in an early release covering roughly 600 HLA-typed donors. To predict cytomegalovirus infection status, the study brought together high-throughput TCR immunosequencing, statistical association of individual TCRs with disease status, and machine learning. Class I and class II HLA loci were covered by the typing at four-digit resolution. Every repertoire in the discovery cohort had been generated on one and the same sequencing platform. Along with the approximately 620-subject first cohort, a separate validation cohort of 120 different subjects was used. Four or five DR-DQ haplotypes were handled as single units for association and clustering, since linkage in the cohort was strong. The T cell repertoires of several hundred subjects were profiled by immunosequencing and related to cytomegalovirus serostatus. Rather than using new phenotypic data, the later analysis identified candidate immune exposures from TCR beta sequences and from how often those sequences occurred across donors. Of the approximately 400 genotyped donors, approximately 83% fell in the genetic ancestry cluster associated with self-reported Caucasian donors. A later genetic analysis used genome-wide SNP genotypes for about 55% of the 666 donors, treating that subset as a discovery cohort. An earlier analysis of 587 of the donors used high-throughput TCR beta sequencing to judge whether each TCR beta V gene segment behaved as functional or pseudogenic. To study patterns of TCR occurrence, a later analysis re-analyzed previously published TCR beta repertoires from around 660 donors and added high-resolution HLA genotyping. The study was designed to test whether signatures of past pathogen exposure could be identified by cataloging public T cell receptors. Typing coverage varied by locus: roughly 629-640 donors for A, B, C, DRB1 and DQB1; roughly 560 for DQA1; over 600 for DPA1; approximately 470 for DPB1.

The research as a whole found: When HLA alleles, especially DR and DQ, strongly co-occurred, attributing TCR associations to individual alleles was difficult. In a later analysis, several top co-occurrence clusters were reported to appear linked to parvovirus B19, influenza, CMV and Epstein-Barr virus. Sequencing depth was assumed to be roughly uniform across donors in the presence/absence analyses, though that assumption may not hold. Compared with equally common non-associated chains, HLA-associated TCR beta chains in a later analysis were more clonally expanded and had lower generation probabilities. Correlated functional status among segregating V segments might reflect linkage disequilibrium, but an unknown experimental factor could not be ruled out. A later analysis found that TCR association rates varied across HLA loci, with DRB1 alleles showing the most associated TCRs and HLA-C alleles the fewest. Broadly in line with IMGT annotations, most TCR beta V segments showed up in productive rearrangements about 87% or about 30% of the time in an earlier analysis of under 700 of the donors. In vitro tests confirmed that three of the cytomegalovirus-associated TCR beta chains recognize cytomegalovirus antigens. A later analysis associated about 18,000 TCR beta sequences with specific HLA alleles at a false discovery rate of 0.05. In this cohort, only TCR beta chains were sequenced, and detectable features were limited by the absence of alpha or paired-chain data. Across donors, most TCR sequences were observed very rarely, whereas some public TCRs were present in many individuals. In a later genetic analysis, fewer N-insertions in productive TCRs were reported among donors in an Asian-associated ancestry cluster than the roughly 640-donor mean. In a later analysis, most CMV-associated TCR beta chains were found to appear HLA-restricted, with HLA associations seemingly driven largely by CMV exposure. For the cohort, immune exposure information was limited to CMV serostatus. A further reported finding was that TCR beta sequences accurately predicted the HLA-A and HLA-B alleles for most subjects in the first cohort. The 87-base-pair reads could not distinguish some IMGT-functional V segments, including TRBV6-2 and TRBV6-3, so those segments were excluded. A total of some 180 TCR beta chains were listed by the study as associated with cytomegalovirus. The earlier analysis of 587 of the donors excluded around 17 rarely observed V segments, including chromosome 9 orphons, because counts were too low. A cluster of highly shared sequence variants was judged likely to be a technical artifact of the sequencing pipeline. An association between a missense DCLRE1C variant and V-gene and J-gene trimming of TCR beta chains was found in a later genetic analysis and replicated in an independent cohort. The classifier was reported to diagnose cytomegalovirus status with high specificity and sensitivity in both the original cohort and the validation cohort. Because HLA typing was missing for some donors at each locus, association tests included only the typed subset. The authors suggested that the approach could potentially be generalized to other disease states and immunological phenotypes.

The source is a middle-aged woman in good health and CMV-seronegative. The chain is assembled from TRBV6-4 and TRBJ2-1, with 7 bases matching TRBD1. Sequenced material: PBMCs. CDR3 region: CASSESSGGNEQFF. The DNA sequence follows: TGTGCCAGCAGTGAAAGTTCAGGGGGCAATGAGCAGTTCTTC.